This entry lists 27 T cell receptor beta chains sequenced from one sample in a study of beta chain features in type 1 diabetes listed by TCRdb under 2018. The library relied on the immunoSEQ multiplex PCR assay. The High Capacity cDNA Reverse Transcription Kit was used to reverse transcribe all of the isolated RNA, meaning that expressed TCRB transcripts were what got sequenced. The source is immuneACCESS, and TCRdb retained only in-frame sequences with V and J called. Part of the clones is not carried over; for the studies checked, unresolved V genes explain less than half of this, and the remainder is unexplained. Within this sample are about 620,000 clones, with around a sixth of them counted one time only. The leading ten clones occupy about 0.086% of the sample. Sequences were obtained from naive CD4+ T cells from blood. This specimen's cell subset or site label, per the study, means: true naive CD4+ T cells. The source is a man between 18 and 35 years old in good health.

This clone came up a few times. The chain joins TRBV5-1 to TRBJ2-5, with D maybe TRBD1 (7 bases). Germline lookup yields CDR1 SGHRS and CDR2 YFSETQ. The CDR3 has 15 amino acids. V was trimmed by 4 bases and J by 2 bases, leaving 15 bases between them. The CDR3 here is CASSQQGTRQETQYF. In nucleotides, the CDR3 is TGCGCCAGCAGCCAACAGGGGACTCGACAAGAGACCCAGTACTTC.

The chain carries TRBV5-1 and TRBJ2-4; D possibly uses TRBD1 or TRBD2 (6 bases each). There are 17 residues in the CDR3. Germline V lookup: CDR1 SGHRS, CDR2 YFSETQ. The V gene lost 0 bases and the J gene lost 1 base, with 14 bases spanning the gap. In DNA, the CDR3 is TGCGCCAGCAGCTTGGTATTTGGGGGGCAGGCCAAAAACATTCAGTACTTC. Translating it yields CASSLVFGGQAKNIQYF.

This clone has more than one count but fewer than ten. The rearrangement joins TRBV7-3 to TRBJ2-7, with 7 bases aligning to TRBD1. CDR1 and CDR2 (germline): SGHTA, FQGTGA. The CDR3 has 14 amino acids. Unmatched junction bases numbered 8, after V lost 5 bases and J lost 4 bases. This CDR3 reads CASSPGQLSYEQYF. CDR3 coding DNA: TGTGCCAGCAGCCCGGGACAGCTATCTTACGAGCAGTACTTC. The whole variable domain, remainder taken from reference TRBV7-3 and TRBJ2-7, is GAGVSQTPSNKVTEKGKYVELRCDPISGHTALYWYRQSLGQGPEFLIYFQGTGAADDSGLPNDRFFAVRPEGSVSTLKIQRTERGDSAVYLCASSPGQLSYEQYFGPGTRLTVT.

V and J are TRBV7-3 and TRBJ1-5; D unclear. Trimming took 4 bases from V and 6 from J, leaving 10 bases between them. This CDR3 comprises 13 residues. Germline values: CDR1 SGHTA, CDR2 FQGTGA. This CDR3 is CASSSSPTQPQHF. CDR3 sequence (DNA): TGTGCCAGCAGCTCTTCCCCGACTCAGCCCCAGCATTTT.

This chain uses TRBV5-1 with TRBJ2-3; D call uncertain. The CDR3 length is 15 residues. Germline V gene sequence: CDR1 SGHRS, CDR2 YFSETQ. V gave up 1 base and J gave up 0 bases, with 9 bases separating them. CDR3 DNA: TGCGCCAGCAGCTTGTGGGCCGGGAGCACAGATACGCAGTATTTT. It is translated as CASSLWAGSTDTQYF.

This chain links TRBV6-1 with TRBJ2-7; TRBD1 matches at 8 bases. The CDR3 is 13 residues long. V lost 6 bases, J lost 5 bases, and 6 bases stayed unmatched. In germline, CDR1 is MNHNS, CDR2 SASEGT. The CDR3 is CASREAGGHEQYF. The CDR3, as DNA: TGTGCCAGCAGGGAGGCAGGGGGCCACGAGCAGTACTTC.

The chain joins TRBV16 to TRBJ2-5; D is possibly TRBD2 (5 bases). This CDR3 has 16 amino acids. With 2 bases removed from V and 2 bases from J, the gap between germline ends came to 15 bases. Germline CDR1 KGHSY, CDR2 FQNENV. Written as DNA, the CDR3 is TGTGCCAGCAGCCAAAGAGGGTTCCGGGCACAAGAGACCCAGTACTTC. This gives the protein CASSQRGFRAQETQYF.

The CDR3 region is CASSGGGAFEQFF. The CDR3 region has the DNA TGTGCCAGCAGTGGCGGGGGGGCCTTTGAGCAGTTCTTC. This chain connects TRBV25-1 to TRBJ2-1, with 9 bases lining up with TRBD2. CDR3 length: 13 amino acids. J lost 9 bases, V lost 4 bases, and 4 bases had no gene match. Germline V gene lookup returns CDR1 MGHDK and CDR2 SYGVNS.

This chain connects TRBV4-3 to TRBJ1-2; TRBD1 aligns across 8 bases. The germline V gene has CDR1 LGHNA and CDR2 YSLEER. J was trimmed by 4 bases and V by 3 bases; bases with no gene match: 1. The CDR3 extends over 13 amino acids. DNA for the CDR3: TGCGCCAGCAGCCAGGACAGGGCCTATGGCTACACCTTC. Translating it yields CASSQDRAYGYTF.

This clone was counted a few times. This rearrangement joins TRBV7-3 to TRBJ2-1; 8 bases line up with TRBD2. Germline values: CDR1 SGHTA, CDR2 FQGTGA. J was trimmed by 4 bases and V by 0 bases; bases with no gene match: 8. CDR3 length: 17 amino acids. CDR3: CASSLTKASGPYNEQFF. In DNA form, the CDR3 reads TGTGCCAGCAGCTTAACAAAGGCTAGCGGGCCATACAATGAGCAGTTCTTC.

This clone was seen a few times. Additional DNA sequences in this sample encode the identical CDR3. This chain links TRBV5-1 with TRBJ1-1; unclear D gene. The CDR3 loop spans 13 amino acids. Trimming took off 1 base at V and 1 base at J, with 5 bases between the two ends. Germline V gives CDR1 SGHRS, CDR2 YFSETQ. The CDR3 nucleotides read TGCGCCAGCAGCTTGTCACGGAACACTGAAGCTTTCTTT. Its protein is CASSLSRNTEAFF.

The chain uses TRBV6-6 and TRBJ2-2; 7 bases fit TRBD1. Trimming took 2 bases from V and 4 from J; bases not matched to a gene: 7. Germline V lookup: CDR1 MNHNY, CDR2 SVGAGI (reference sequence). There are 16 residues in the CDR3. CDR3 residues: CASSYTNRGSTGELFF. The DNA of the CDR3 is TGTGCCAGCAGTTACACGAACAGGGGTAGCACCGGGGAGCTGTTTTTT.

V usage is TRBV9 and J usage is TRBJ2-3; D gene uncertain. This CDR3 comprises 13 residues. CDR1 and CDR2 (germline): SGDLS, YYNGEE. Trimming took off 3 bases at V and 4 bases at J, with 9 bases between the two ends. In DNA, the CDR3 is TGTGCCAGCAGCGACAATGCCGCAGATACGCAGTATTTT. Translated: CASSDNAADTQYF.

The CDR3: CASMRGQGATEAFF. CDR3 nucleotides: TGTGCCAGCATGAGAGGACAGGGGGCTACTGAAGCTTTCTTT. The rearrangement links TRBV7-9 to TRBJ1-1; 11 bases agree with TRBD1. V was pared by 7 bases and J by 5 bases, with 6 bases of the junction left unmatched. This CDR3 has 14 residues. CDR1 SEHNR and CDR2 FQNEAQ come from the germline V gene (reference sequence). Filled out from reference TRBV7-9 and TRBJ1-1, the complete variable domain reads DTGVSQNPRHKITKRGQNVTFRCDPISEHNRLYWYRQTLGQGPEFLTYFQNEAQLEKSRLLSDRFSAERPKGSFSTLEIQRTEQGDSAMYLCASMRGQGATEAFFGQGTRLTVV.

J is TRBJ2-2 and V is TRBV29-1; D is uncertain. This CDR3 region has 14 residues. The germline V and J ends were trimmed by 0 bases and 7 bases, with 12 bases remaining between them. Germline CDR1 SQVTM, CDR2 ANQGSEA. CDR3 sequence reads: CSVEDRPAGGELFF. The CDR3 region has the DNA TGCAGCGTTGAAGATCGGCCGGCAGGCGGGGAGCTGTTTTTT.

This chain connects TRBV29-1 to TRBJ2-1, with TRBD2 matching over 9 bases. The CDR3 has 14 residues. J lost 7 bases, V lost 5 bases, and 9 bases had no gene match. CDR1 is SQVTM and CDR2 is ANQGSEA in the germline V gene. The CDR3 DNA follows: TGCAGCGTTCGGGTTAGCGGGAGTGGGAATGAGCAGTTCTTC. This encodes CSVRVSGSGNEQFF.

The chain joins TRBV29-1 to TRBJ1-1; unclear D gene. Deletions cut 4 bases from V and 0 bases from J, with 12 bases between. This CDR3 has 14 amino acids. The germline V gene has CDR1 SQVTM and CDR2 ANQGSEA. The CDR3 DNA reads as TGCAGCGTTGGGGCCCATATGGTGAACACTGAAGCTTTCTTT. Translating it yields CSVGAHMVNTEAFF. Based on the CDR3 plus reference TRBV29-1 and TRBJ1-1, the full variable domain is SAVISQKPSRDICQRGTSLTIQCQVDSQVTMMFWYRQQPGQSLTLIATANQGSEATYESGFVIDKFPISRPNLTFSTLTVSNMSPEDSSIYLCSVGAHMVNTEAFFGQGTRLTVV.

This clone was observed a handful of times. The rearrangement links TRBV25-1 to TRBJ1-4; 7 nucleotides align to TRBD1. The germline gives CDR1 MGHDK, CDR2 SYGVNS. The length of the CDR3 is 16 residues. V was clipped by 2 bases and J by 5 bases; unmatched bases: 8. Here the CDR3 DNA reads TGTGCCAGCAGTGAAGTCAGACAGGGAAGAAATGAAAAACTGTTTTTT. Protein product: CASSEVRQGRNEKLFF.

This clone was picked up a small number of times. J is TRBJ2-1 and V is TRBV5-1; D not certain. This CDR3 region has 14 residues. Germline-derived CDR1 and CDR2 are SGHRS and YFSETQ. V was pared by 1 base and J by 3 bases, with 8 bases between. CDR3 sequence: CASSLNPSYNEQFF. CDR3 coding DNA: TGCGCCAGCAGCTTGAACCCTAGCTACAATGAGCAGTTCTTC.

This clone came up a few times. The chain combines TRBV28 with TRBJ2-1; 7 bases fit TRBD1. Germline V gene sequence: CDR1 MDHEN, CDR2 SYDVKM. The CDR3 has 17 amino acids. V shed 7 bases, J shed 0 bases, and the junction held 12 bases outside the gene matches. CDR3 sequence (DNA): TGTGCCAGCAAGCACAGGGGTTTACAAAACTCCTACAATGAGCAGTTCTTC. Translated: CASKHRGLQNSYNEQFF.

The chain joins TRBV6-5 to TRBJ1-1; D remains ambiguous. Germline V gene lookup returns CDR1 MNHEY and CDR2 SVGAGI. CDR3 length: 13 residues. V lost 7 bases and J lost 0, with 9 bases in between. The CDR3 reads CASTPGVNTEAFF. DNA of the CDR3: TGTGCCAGCACTCCGGGCGTGAACACTGAAGCTTTCTTT.

This clone has just a few counts. The chain links TRBV10-3 to TRBJ2-2; D perhaps matches TRBD2 (5 bases). The CDR3 sequence is 10 residues long. Germline V lookup: CDR1 ENHRY, CDR2 SYGVKD. V gave up 10 bases and J gave up 5 bases, with 5 bases separating them. The CDR3: CASGTGELFF. The CDR3 DNA follows: TGTGCCAGCGGGACCGGGGAGCTGTTTTTT.

The chain couples TRBV7-6 to TRBJ2-7, with 13 bases lining up with TRBD2. Germline CDR1 is SGHVS and CDR2 is FNYEAQ. V shed 5 bases and J 4 bases; nucleotides not matched to a gene: 8. This CDR3 is built from 16 residues. The CDR3 spells CASSPGTSGKPYEQYF. DNA of the CDR3: TGTGCCAGCAGCCCAGGGACTAGCGGGAAACCTTACGAGCAGTACTTC.

This clone was detected a few times. V and J are TRBV5-1 and TRBJ2-3, with D unresolved. V was clipped by 4 bases and J by 3 bases, with 12 bases between them. There are 14 residues in the CDR3. Germline V gene data show CDR1 as SGHRS and CDR2 as YFSETQ. The CDR3 DNA is TGCGCCAGCAGCCTCGAGCTGGGGACAGATACGCAGTATTTT. Its translation: CASSLELGTDTQYF.

This clone was seen more than once but under ten times. The CDR3 here is CASSVEIGGVYQETQYF. The CDR3 DNA reads TGTGCCAGCAGTGTTGAAATTGGCGGGGTGTACCAAGAGACCCAGTACTTC. The chain has TRBV25-1 and TRBJ2-5, with a weak D call TRBD2 (6 bases). Germline CDR1 and CDR2: MGHDK and SYGVNS. Trimming pared 4 bases from V and 0 bases from J, leaving 18 bases between. The CDR3 has 17 residues.

This clone was counted only a few times. The J gene is TRBJ2-7, the V gene TRBV18, with D perhaps matching TRBD2 (6 bases). CDR3 size: 12 residues. CDR1 is KGHSH and CDR2 is LQKENI in the germline V gene. V was clipped by 2 bases and J by 7 bases, with 9 bases between them. The CDR3: CASSPGGSEQYF. CDR3 sequence (DNA): TGTGCCAGCTCACCAGGGGGGAGTGAGCAGTACTTC.

This clone was counted between two and nine times. The chain combines TRBV5-4 with TRBJ2-3; TRBD2 is a possible D gene (5 bases). V lost 4 bases and J 4 bases, leaving 19 bases between the germline ends. The CDR3 is made up of 16 amino acids. CDR1 is SGHNT, CDR2 YYREEE, per germline (reference sequence). The CDR3 coding sequence is TGTGCCAGCAGCCCATTGATTGGACTGAGAGCAGATACGCAGTATTTT. This gives the protein CASSPLIGLRADTQYF.